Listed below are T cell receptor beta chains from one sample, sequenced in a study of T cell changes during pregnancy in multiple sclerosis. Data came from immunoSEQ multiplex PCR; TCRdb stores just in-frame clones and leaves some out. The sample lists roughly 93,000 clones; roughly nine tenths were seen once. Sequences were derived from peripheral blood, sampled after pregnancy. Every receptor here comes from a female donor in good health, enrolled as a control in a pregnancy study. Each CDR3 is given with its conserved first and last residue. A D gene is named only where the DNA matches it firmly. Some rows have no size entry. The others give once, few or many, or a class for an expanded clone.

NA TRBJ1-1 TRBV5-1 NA CASSLEGIEAFF TGCGCCAGCAGCTTGGAGGGGATTGAAGCTTTCTTT
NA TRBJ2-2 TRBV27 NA CASSFGGSWSGELFF TGTGCCAGCAGTTTTGGGGGCAGTTGGTCCGGGGAGCTGTTTTTT
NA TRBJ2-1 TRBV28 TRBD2 CASTLELAGVDEQFF TGTGCCAGCACATTAGAACTAGCGGGAGTAGATGAGCAGTTCTTC
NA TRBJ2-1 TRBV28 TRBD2 CASTEWGSGAYNEQFF TGTGCCAGCACCGAATGGGGTAGCGGGGCCTACAATGAGCAGTTCTTC
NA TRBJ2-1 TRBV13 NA CASSPRRDPNNEQFF TGTGCCAGCAGCCCGCGGCGGGACCCCAACAATGAGCAGTTCTTC
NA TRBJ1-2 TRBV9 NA CASSAGVGYGYTF TGTGCCAGCTCTGCCGGGGTTGGATATGGCTACACCTTC
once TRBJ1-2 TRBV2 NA CASRGDTANYGYTF TGTGCCAGCAGGGGGGACACCGCTAACTATGGCTACACCTTC
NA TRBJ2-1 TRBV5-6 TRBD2 CASSTGLEYNEQFF TGTGCCAGCAGCACGGGACTAGAGTACAATGAGCAGTTCTTC
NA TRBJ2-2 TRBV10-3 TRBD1 CAIRAQGAGGELFF TGTGCCATCAGAGCGCAGGGGGCCGGCGGGGAGCTGTTTTTT
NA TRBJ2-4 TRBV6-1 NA CASSDHQNIQYF TGTGCCAGCAGTGATCACCAGAACATTCAGTACTTC
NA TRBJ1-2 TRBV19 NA CASSIPGQGLNYGYTF TGTGCCAGTAGTATACCTGGGCAGGGCCTTAACTATGGCTACACCTTC
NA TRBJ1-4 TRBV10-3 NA CAIRSGRESEKLFF TGTGCCATCAGATCCGGGAGGGAAAGTGAAAAACTGTTTTTT
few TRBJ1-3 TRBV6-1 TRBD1 CASDLGQASGNTIYF TGTGCCAGCGACTTAGGACAGGCCTCTGGAAACACCATATATTTT
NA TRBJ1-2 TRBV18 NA CASSPGQGILHGYTF TGTGCCAGCTCCCCAGGCCAGGGGATTTTGCATGGCTACACCTTC
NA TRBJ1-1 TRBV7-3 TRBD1 CASSPGQGRTEAFF TGTGCCAGCAGCCCCGGACAGGGGCGGACTGAAGCTTTCTTT
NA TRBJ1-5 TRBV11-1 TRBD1 CASSLGVPPTGPHQPQHF TGTGCCAGCAGCTTAGGGGTCCCCCCGACAGGGCCCCATCAGCCCCAGCATTTT
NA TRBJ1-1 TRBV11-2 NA CASSLGQTEAFF TGTGCCAGCAGCCTAGGACAAACCGAAGCTTTCTTT
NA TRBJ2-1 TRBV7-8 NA CASSLVRGAWGEQFF TGTGCCAGCAGCTTAGTCAGGGGGGCCTGGGGGGAGCAGTTCTTC
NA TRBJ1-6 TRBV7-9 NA CASSPVGGARGSPLHF TGTGCCAGCAGCCCGGTAGGGGGGGCGCGGGGTTCACCCCTCCACTTT
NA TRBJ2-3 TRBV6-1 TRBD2 CASSEALAGGTDTQYF TGTGCCAGCAGTGAAGCGCTAGCGGGGGGCACAGATACGCAGTATTTT
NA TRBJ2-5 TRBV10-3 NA CAISESGGNQETQYF TGTGCCATCAGTGAGTCTGGCGGGAACCAAGAGACCCAGTACTTC
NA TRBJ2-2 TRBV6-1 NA CASSGKLELGELFF TGTGCCAGCAGTGGTAAACTGGAGCTTGGGGAGCTGTTTTTT
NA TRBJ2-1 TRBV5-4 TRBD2 CASSKGTSGRDNEQFF TGTGCCAGCAGCAAGGGGACTAGCGGGAGGGACAATGAGCAGTTCTTC
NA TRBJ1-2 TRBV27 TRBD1 CASSLYWGQGRDYGYTF TGTGCCAGCAGTTTATACTGGGGACAGGGGAGAGACTATGGCTACACCTTC
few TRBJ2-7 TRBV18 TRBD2 CASSATPSGSVSYEQYF TGTGCCAGCTCAGCAACCCCTAGCGGGAGTGTGTCCTACGAGCAGTACTTC
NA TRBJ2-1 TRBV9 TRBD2 CASSGMTSGSRNEQFF TGTGCCAGCAGCGGGATGACTAGCGGGAGCAGGAATGAGCAGTTCTTC
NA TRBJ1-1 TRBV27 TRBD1 CASSLTGGTEAFF TGTGCCAGCAGTTTAACAGGGGGGACTGAAGCTTTCTTT
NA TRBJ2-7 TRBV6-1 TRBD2 CAITPRGLSYEQYF TGTGCCATCACTCCGCGGGGGTTATCCTACGAGCAGTACTTC
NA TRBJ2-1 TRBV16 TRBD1 CASSHTGGGEQFF TGTGCCAGCAGCCACACAGGGGGCGGTGAGCAGTTCTTC
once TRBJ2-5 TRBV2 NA CASSGQIQETQYF TGTGCCAGCAGTGGGCAGATACAAGAGACCCAGTACTTC
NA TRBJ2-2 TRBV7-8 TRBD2 CASSPWGGANTGELFF TGTGCCAGCAGTCCCTGGGGGGGGGCGAACACCGGGGAGCTGTTTTTT
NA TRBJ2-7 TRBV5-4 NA CASSPYPGLEQYF TGTGCCAGCAGCCCCTATCCTGGGCTCGAGCAGTACTTC
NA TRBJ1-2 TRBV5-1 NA CASMNPGQNNYGYTF TGCGCCAGCATGAACCCAGGACAGAATAACTATGGCTACACCTTC
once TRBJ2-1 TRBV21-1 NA CASSKLHLAGGGNEQFF TGTGCCAGCAGCAAACTACATCTAGCGGGAGGGGGCAATGAGCAGTTCTTC
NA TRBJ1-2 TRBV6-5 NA CASSDRVHGYTF TGTGCCAGCAGTGATCGAGTCCATGGCTACACCTTC
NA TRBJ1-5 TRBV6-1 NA CASRENRVNQPQHF TGTGCCAGCAGAGAAAACAGGGTCAATCAGCCCCAGCATTTT
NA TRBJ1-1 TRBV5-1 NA CASSLNRQGTEAFF TGCGCCAGCAGCTTGAACAGACAAGGCACTGAAGCTTTCTTT
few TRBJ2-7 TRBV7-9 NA CASRTGLSNEQYF TGTGCCAGCAGGACGGGACTCAGCAACGAGCAGTACTTC
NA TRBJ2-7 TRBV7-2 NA CASSFSAGYEQYF TGTGCCAGCAGCTTCTCTGCGGGGTACGAGCAGTACTTC
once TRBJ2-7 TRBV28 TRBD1 CASTLDRGMSRYEQYF TGTGCCAGCACCCTGGACAGGGGGATGTCCAGATACGAGCAGTACTTC
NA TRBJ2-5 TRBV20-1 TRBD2 CRPSGTETQYF TGCAGGCCCAGCGGGACCGAGACCCAGTACTTC
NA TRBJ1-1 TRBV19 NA CASSIAGGLNTEAFF TGTGCCAGTAGTATAGCCGGGGGTCTGAACACTGAAGCTTTCTTT
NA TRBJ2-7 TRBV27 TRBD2 CASTPGLASYEQYF TGTGCCAGCACGCCGGGACTAGCATCCTACGAGCAGTACTTC
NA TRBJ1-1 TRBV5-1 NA CASSHKAGTLNTEAFF TGCGCCAGCAGCCACAAAGCCGGGACACTTAACACTGAAGCTTTCTTT
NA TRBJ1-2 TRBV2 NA CASSELVGEGYTF TGTGCCAGCAGTGAACTGGTAGGGGAAGGCTACACCTTC
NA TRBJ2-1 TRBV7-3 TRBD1 CASSLIDRGASYNEQFF TGTGCCAGCAGCTTAATCGACAGGGGGGCGTCCTACAATGAGCAGTTCTTC
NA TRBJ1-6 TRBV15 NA CATRQGGTYNSPLHF TGTGCCACCAGACAGGGTGGGACCTATAATTCACCCCTCCACTTT
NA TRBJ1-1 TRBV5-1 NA CASSLVRNTEAFF TGCGCCAGCAGCTTAGTCAGAAACACTGAAGCTTTCTTT
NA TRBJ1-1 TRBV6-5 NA CASSYSSSGGGTEAFF TGTGCCAGCAGTTACTCGAGCTCCGGGGGGGGAACTGAAGCTTTCTTT
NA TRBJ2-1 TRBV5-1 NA CASNYQGLNYNEQFF TGCGCCAGCAATTATCAGGGGCTAAACTACAATGAGCAGTTCTTC
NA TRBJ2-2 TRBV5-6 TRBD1 CASSRDRRYTGELFF TGTGCCAGCAGCAGGGACAGGCGATACACCGGGGAGCTGTTTTTT
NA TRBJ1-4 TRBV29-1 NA CSVLGPGGEKLFF TGCAGCGTTCTCGGCCCCGGAGGTGAAAAACTGTTTTTT
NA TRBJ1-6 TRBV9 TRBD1 CASSVTGQGAYNSPLHF TGTGCCAGCAGCGTAACGGGACAGGGAGCCTATAATTCACCCCTCCACTTT